The 18 T cell receptor beta chains reported below all come from one sample, sequenced in a study of CD8+ T cells in alopecia areata. Sequencing templates came from extracted RNA that was reverse transcribed into cDNA. Method: immunoSEQ multiplex PCR; TCRdb's copy keeps in-frame clones and lacks some. Of about 210,000 clones in the sample, roughly two fifths were seen once. Treatment given: oral pan-JAK inhibitor, 5-10 mg twice daily. The material was CD4+ T cells sorted from blood, obtained at roughly week 36, from a patient treated with tofacitinib. These receptors all come from a human donor with alopecia areata.

There are a few counts of this clone. The CDR3 DNA sequence: TGTGCCTGGAGTTCCTTCGGGGAGCTGTTTTTT. Translating gives CAWSSFGELFF. The rearrangement links TRBV30 to TRBJ2-2; unclear D gene. The CDR3 spans 11 residues. Germline V gene data show CDR1 as GTSNPN and CDR2 as SVGIG (reference sequence). V shed 2 bases and J shed 7 bases, with 5 bases lying between them.

This clone was counted between two and nine times. V gene TRBV27 combines with J gene TRBJ2-7; 10 bases are a match to TRBD2. CDR1 and CDR2 (germline): MNHEY, SMNVEV (reference sequence). CDR3 length: 13 residues. Unmatched junction bases numbered 7, after V lost 7 bases and J lost 7 bases. CDR3 DNA: TGTGCCAGCAAGCAGCGGGAGGGCCGTGAGCAGTACTTC. It codes for CASKQREGREQYF.

The chain links TRBV29-1 to TRBJ1-2, with 9 bases aligning to TRBD1. Germline loops: CDR1 SQVTM, CDR2 ANQGSEA. This CDR3 has 14 amino acids. The trim removed 3 bases at V and 6 bases at J, leaving 8 bases unmatched. CDR3 loop: CSVEGNRGLNGYTF. CDR3 DNA: TGCAGCGTTGAGGGAAACAGGGGGCTGAATGGCTACACCTTC.

The rearrangement links TRBV29-1 to TRBJ2-5, with D possibly matching TRBD2 (6 bases). Germline loops: CDR1 SQVTM, CDR2 ANQGSEA. The CDR3 spans 15 residues. With 5 bases removed from V and 5 bases from J, the gap between germline ends came to 21 bases. The CDR3 is CSVIPPAGRRETQYF. The CDR3 nucleotides are TGCAGCGTTATCCCGCCGGCGGGACGAAGGGAGACCCAGTACTTC. Looking up the rest from reference TRBV29-1 and TRBJ2-5 gives the full variable domain: SAVISQKPSRDICQRGTSLTIQCQVDSQVTMMFWYRQQPGQSLTLIATANQGSEATYESGFVIDKFPISRPNLTFSTLTVSNMSPEDSSIYLCSVIPPAGRRETQYFGPGTRLLVL.

This clone was counted only a few times. This chain connects TRBV5-1 to TRBJ2-1; D gene uncertain. This CDR3 is 14 amino acids long. Germline values: CDR1 SGHRS, CDR2 YFSETQ. Trimming took 4 bases from V and 8 from J, leaving 16 bases between them. The CDR3 sequence: CASSTTSVGYEQFF. CDR3 DNA: TGCGCCAGCAGCACGACTTCCGTGGGGTATGAGCAGTTCTTC.

V is TRBV7-2 and J is TRBJ2-1; TRBD1 might be the D (7 bases). CDR3 length equals 12 residues. With 4 bases removed from V and 9 bases from J, the gap between germline ends came to 10 bases. CDR1 and CDR2 (germline): SGHTA, FQGNSA. As DNA, the CDR3 is TGTGCCAGCAGCTACAGGGGAGGTGAGCAGTTCTTC. It translates to CASSYRGGEQFF.

The V and J genes are TRBV28 and TRBJ1-5, with TRBD1 as a possible D gene (5 bases). Trimming took off 3 bases at V and 2 bases at J, with 20 bases between the two ends. Germline V gene data show CDR1 as MDHEN and CDR2 as SYDVKM. CDR3 length: 18 residues. CDR3 protein: CASSFSLLAGRGNQPQHF. CDR3 nucleotide sequence: TGTGCCAGCAGTTTTTCCCTTCTGGCGGGGCGAGGCAATCAGCCCCAGCATTTT.

On this clone: Distinct nucleotide sequences in the sample also encode this CDR3. This chain links TRBV7-9 with TRBJ2-7, with D tentatively TRBD2 (5 bases). The CDR3 totals 11 residues. Trimming stripped 4 bases from V and 7 bases from J, with 8 bases between. Germline V lookup: CDR1 SEHNR, CDR2 FQNEAQ (reference sequence). CDR3 DNA sequence: TGTGCCAGCAGCTCCGACTATGAGCAGTACTTC. It translates to CASSSDYEQYF.

This clone was seen only a few times. The chain carries TRBV4-1 and TRBJ2-2; 11 nucleotides match TRBD2. CDR1 is MGHRA, CDR2 YSYEKL, per germline. The CDR3 is 16 amino acids. The J segment lost 1 base and the V segment lost 6 bases, leaving 4 bases of the junction unmatched. CDR3 protein: CASRRLAGLNTGELFF. Here the CDR3 DNA reads TGCGCCAGCAGACGACTAGCGGGACTGAACACCGGGGAGCTGTTTTTT.

This rearrangement joins TRBV30 to TRBJ2-6, with unresolved D. This CDR3 is 13 amino acids long. CDR1 GTSNPN and CDR2 SVGIG come from the germline V gene (reference sequence). V was clipped by 3 bases and J by 8 bases, with 11 bases between them. In DNA form, the CDR3 reads TGTGCCTGGAGCATTTGGCTATCCAACGTCCTGACTTTC. It translates to CAWSIWLSNVLTF.

The V and J genes are TRBV13 and TRBJ2-7, with 7 bases identical to TRBD2. Germline V CDR1 and CDR2: PRHDT, FYEKMQ (reference sequence). Unmatched junction bases numbered 2, after V lost 3 bases and J lost 3 bases. The CDR3 extends over 13 amino acids. The CDR3 spells CASSLAGVYEQYF. CDR3 in DNA: TGTGCCAGCAGCTTGGCGGGAGTCTACGAGCAGTACTTC.

The chain couples TRBV29-1 to TRBJ2-5, with TRBD2 matching over 13 bases. This CDR3 region has 17 residues. Germline assignment: CDR1 SQVTM and CDR2 ANQGSEA. V lost 5 bases to trimming and J lost 4 bases; unmatched junction nucleotides: 13. CDR3 coding DNA: TGCAGCGTTCGAAGGCGCCGGACTAGCGGGAGAGGAGAGACCCAGTACTTC. Its protein is CSVRRRRTSGRGETQYF.

This clone was seen a handful of times. Compared with germline, one end of the junction differs, possibly owing to a read error. Other DNA sequences in the sample encode the same CDR3. This chain uses TRBV28 with TRBJ2-5; 9 bases map to TRBD2. The germline gives CDR1 MDHEN, CDR2 SYDVKM. The CDR3 is made up of 14 amino acids. CDR3 nucleotide sequence: TGCGCCAGCAGTGATAGCGGGAGAGAAGAGACCCAGTACTTC. Translated, it gives CASSDSGREETQYF.

V and J are TRBV14 and TRBJ2-3, with D tentatively TRBD1 (6 bases). Germline V lookup: CDR1 SGHDN, CDR2 FVKESK. The CDR3 runs to 13 residues. V was cut by 4 bases and J by 8 bases, with 13 bases left in between. The DNA of the CDR3 is TGTGCCAGCAGCCTTAAAGGACAGTCTACGCAGTATTTT. As protein: CASSLKGQSTQYF.

This clone was observed a handful of times. The V call is TRBV25-1, the J call TRBJ1-2; D not certain. This CDR3 contains 10 residues. V was shortened by 4 bases and J by 7 bases, with 4 bases between the two germline ends. Germline V gene lookup returns CDR1 MGHDK and CDR2 SYGVNS. Here the CDR3 reads CASSGSGYTF. The DNA of the CDR3 is TGTGCCAGCAGTGGAAGTGGCTACACCTTC.

This clone has just a few counts. This chain uses TRBV2 with TRBJ1-5, with a tentative D call TRBD1 (5 bases). Looked up from germline, CDR1 is SNHLY and CDR2 is FYNNEI. The CDR3 consists of 13 residues. V was trimmed by 6 bases and J by 4 bases, leaving 10 bases between them. The CDR3 loop is CASSGDGNQPQHF. Written as DNA, the CDR3 is TGTGCCAGCAGCGGGGACGGGAATCAGCCCCAGCATTTT.

A few counts support this clone. The chain couples TRBV5-1 to TRBJ2-3; 11 nucleotides match TRBD2. The CDR3 length is 16 residues. Germline CDR1 and CDR2: SGHRS and YFSETQ. The J segment lost 4 bases and the V segment lost 0 bases, leaving 4 bases of the junction unmatched. In nucleotides, the CDR3 is TGCGCCAGCAGCTTGGACATAGCGGGAGGGCCAGATACGCAGTATTTT. This encodes CASSLDIAGGPDTQYF.

The V call is TRBV29-1, the J call TRBJ2-3, with 7 bases aligning to TRBD2. Germline V gene lookup returns CDR1 SQVTM and CDR2 ANQGSEA. CDR3 size: 17 residues. The J segment lost 0 bases and the V segment lost 3 bases, leaving 12 bases of the junction unmatched. The CDR3 protein is CSVDDPSGASSTDTQYF. CDR3 DNA sequence: TGCAGCGTTGACGACCCTAGCGGAGCGTCTAGCACAGATACGCAGTATTTT.